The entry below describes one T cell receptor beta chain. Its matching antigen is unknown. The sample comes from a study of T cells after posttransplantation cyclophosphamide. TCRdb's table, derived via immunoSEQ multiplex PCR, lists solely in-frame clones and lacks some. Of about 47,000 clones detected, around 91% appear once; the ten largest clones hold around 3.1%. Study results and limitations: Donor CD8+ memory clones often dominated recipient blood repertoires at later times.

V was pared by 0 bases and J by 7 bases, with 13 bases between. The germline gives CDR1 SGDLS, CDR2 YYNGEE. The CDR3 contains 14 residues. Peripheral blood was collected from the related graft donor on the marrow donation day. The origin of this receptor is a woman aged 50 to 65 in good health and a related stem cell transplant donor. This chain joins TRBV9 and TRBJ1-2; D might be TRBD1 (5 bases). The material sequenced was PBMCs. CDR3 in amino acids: CASSVEGQGGGYTF. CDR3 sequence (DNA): TGTGCCAGCAGCGTAGAGGGGCAGGGTGGTGGCTACACCTTC.